The 22 T cell receptor beta chains below were found in one sample sequenced in a study of Graves' ophthalmopathy and Graves' hyperthyroidism. CDR3 regions of TCR beta were amplified from RNA transcripts. First-round RT-PCR used HTBI primers; second-round multiplex PCR followed. TCRdb re-analysed the multiplex PCR reads in MiXCR, keeping a single row per CDR3 protein. The profile covers 350,000 to 450,000 distinct CDR3 sequences, with roughly 21% appearing a single time and roughly 3% taken by the ten largest. Source material: peripheral blood. All receptors come from a woman between 18 and 29 years old with stable Graves' hyperthyroidism.

This clonotype was counted ten times or more. This chain links TRBV18 with TRBJ1-5; no definite D call. From germline, CDR1 is KGHSH and CDR2 LQKENI. V was shortened by 5 bases and J by 0 bases, with 8 bases between the two germline ends. This CDR3 spans 14 amino acids. CDR3 sequence reads: CASSSSDSNQPQHF. In nucleotides, the CDR3 is TGTGCCAGCTCATCGAGCGATAGCAATCAGCCCCAGCATTTT. The whole variable domain, remainder taken from reference TRBV18 and TRBJ1-5, is NAGVMQNPRHLVRRRGQEARLRCSPMKGHSHVYWYRQLPEEGLKFMVYLQKENIIDESGMPKERFSAEFPKEGPSILRIQQVVRGDSAAYFCASSSSDSNQPQHFGDGTRLSIL.

The sample holds many counts of this clonotype. The rearrangement joins TRBV7-3 to TRBJ2-7; a possible D gene is TRBD2 (6 bases). Per the germline V gene, CDR1 is SGHTA and CDR2 is FQGTGA. The V gene lost 4 bases and the J gene lost 5 bases, with 15 bases spanning the gap. This CDR3 has 14 amino acids. The CDR3 DNA sequence: TGTGCCAGCAGCTCCCCTACTAGCCCCCACGAGCAGTACTTC. Amino acid sequence: CASSSPTSPHEQYF.

This clonotype was picked up many times. The chain combines TRBV29-1 with TRBJ2-4; possible D gene TRBD2, 5 bases. The CDR3 extends over 11 amino acids. Trimming removed 5 bases at V and 6 bases at J, with 8 bases between. Germline CDR1 is SQVTM and CDR2 is ANQGSEA. This CDR3 reads CSVSLANIQYF. Here the CDR3 DNA reads TGCAGCGTTTCCCTAGCAAACATTCAGTACTTC.

Concerning this clonotype itself: No conserved phenylalanine or tryptophan is present at the end of the CDR3, so a read error is the likely explanation. The chain uses TRBV12-3 or TRBV12-4 and TRBJ1-1; D gene unclear. Trimming removed 3 bases at V and 0 bases at J, with 2 bases between. The CDR3 has 12 amino acids. This CDR3 reads CASSFLNTEAFS. In DNA, the CDR3 is TGTGCCAGCAGTTTTTTGAACACTGAAGCTTTCTCT.

This sequence joins TRBV6-1 and TRBJ2-2, with D tentatively TRBD2 (7 bases). The CDR3 is 14 amino acids. Germline V gene lookup returns CDR1 MNHNS and CDR2 SASEGT. The ends were cut back, 5 bases at V and 7 bases at J, with 14 bases in the middle. The CDR3, as DNA: TGTGCCAGCAGTAGTCGGGGGGCAGACGGGGAGCTGTTTTTT. Protein product: CASSSRGADGELFF.

The V gene is TRBV4-1, the J gene TRBJ2-7, with TRBD1 matching over 9 bases. Per the germline V gene, CDR1 is MGHRA and CDR2 is YSYEKL. The CDR3 has 18 amino acids. Trimming cost V 3 bases and J 0 bases; bases outside gene matches: 12. The CDR3 nucleotides read TGCGCCAGCAGCCAGAACAGGGGGCGCTATCTGAGCTCCTACGAGCAGTACTTC. This sequence encodes CASSQNRGRYLSSYEQYF.

This clonotype was seen ten or more times. The rearrangement uses TRBV15 and TRBJ2-5; TRBD2 matches 15 bases. The CDR3 has 19 amino acids. CDR1 is LNHNV, CDR2 YYDKDF, per germline (reference sequence). The ends lost 0 bases at V and 5 bases at J; junction bases unmatched: 10. As DNA, the CDR3 is TGTGCCACCAGCAGAGATCGATACGGACTAGCGGGAGGGCCGGAGACCCAGTACTTC. It is translated as CATSRDRYGLAGGPETQYF.

The chain employs TRBV30 and TRBJ2-7; tentative D call: TRBD2 (6 bases). The V end lost 2 bases, the J end lost 2 bases, and 13 bases lay between the germline ends. The length of the CDR3 is 14 residues. Germline values: CDR1 GTSNPN, CDR2 SVGIG (reference sequence). The DNA for the CDR3 is TGTGCCTGGAGTAGAGGGACTGTCACCTACGAGCAGTACTTC. Translated: CAWSRGTVTYEQYF.

The table lists this clonotype with many counts. This sequence joins TRBV2 and TRBJ1-1, with D uncertain. The CDR3 has 14 residues. Trimming removed 2 bases at V and 5 bases at J, with 12 bases between. Germline-derived CDR1 and CDR2 are SNHLY and FYNNEI. The CDR3 here is CASSERGRETEAFF. The CDR3 DNA reads as TGTGCCAGCAGTGAAAGAGGGAGGGAAACTGAAGCTTTCTTT.

This clonotype showed up many times. The rearrangement joins TRBV30 to TRBJ2-5; 8 bases agree with TRBD2. With V trimmed by 3 bases and J by 13 bases, 13 bases remained unmatched. Germline CDR1 is GTSNPN and CDR2 is SVGIG (reference sequence). This CDR3 has 13 amino acids. The CDR3 protein is CAWRATSEGVLYF. CDR3 sequence (DNA): TGTGCCTGGAGAGCGACTAGCGAGGGGGTATTGTACTTC.

In this sample, this clonotype turned up many times. This chain joins TRBV7-9 and TRBJ2-4; D is possibly TRBD1 (7 bases). This CDR3 comprises 18 residues. Trimming shortened V by 5 bases and J by 0 bases, and 20 bases separated the two germline ends. Germline CDR1 is SEHNR and CDR2 is FQNEAQ (reference sequence). CDR3 DNA sequence: TGTGCCAGCAGCACGGGACAGCCAGGGGGGCTAGCCAAAAACATTCAGTACTTC. Translating gives CASSTGQPGGLAKNIQYF.

The chain carries TRBV24-1 and TRBJ2-5; TRBD1 agrees at 8 bases. The V and J ends lost 2 bases and 4 bases, in that order; junction bases with no gene match: 8. Germline V lookup: CDR1 KGHDR, CDR2 SFDVKD. This CDR3 is 16 amino acids long. The CDR3 DNA sequence: TGTGCCACCAGTGATTCGACGACAGGGGCACGAGAGACCCAGTACTTC. This sequence encodes CATSDSTTGARETQYF.

The J gene is TRBJ1-1, the V gene TRBV7-8; 8 bases align to TRBD1. Germline trimming cut 6 bases from V and 4 bases from J; bases unmatched to any gene: 13. Germline V gives CDR1 SGHVS, CDR2 FQNEAQ. CDR3 length: 16 residues. The CDR3 protein is CASRPWGTGRGTEAFF. Written as DNA, the CDR3 is TGTGCCAGCAGGCCCTGGGGGACAGGCAGGGGCACTGAAGCTTTCTTT. Complete variable domain (other parts from reference TRBV7-8 and TRBJ1-1): GAGVSQSPRYKVAKRGQDVALRCDPISGHVSLFWYQQALGQGPEFLTYFQNEAQLDKSGLPSDRFFAERPEGSVSTLKIQRTQQEDSAVYLCASRPWGTGRGTEAFFGQGTRLTVV.

This clonotype occurred many times. The V and J genes are TRBV19 and TRBJ2-5; 9 nucleotides agree with TRBD1. Germline V gives CDR1 LNHDA, CDR2 SQIVND (reference sequence). The ends lost 5 bases at V and 5 bases at J; junction bases unmatched: 9. The CDR3 totals 15 residues. The CDR3 spells CASSSAADRGETQYF. The DNA for the CDR3 is TGTGCCAGTAGTTCTGCCGCGGACAGGGGTGAGACCCAGTACTTC.

This sequence joins TRBV12-3 or TRBV12-4 and TRBJ2-5; 9 bases are shared with TRBD1. V dropped 4 bases and J dropped 5; count of bases not matched to a gene: 14. The CDR3 spans 17 residues. The CDR3 reads CASSSHRDRAHGETQYF. In nucleotides, the CDR3 is TGTGCCAGCAGTTCCCACAGGGACAGGGCCCACGGGGAGACCCAGTACTTC.

The sample holds many counts of this clonotype. The chain uses TRBV25-1 and TRBJ2-7; TRBD2 agrees at 8 bases. V dropped 2 bases and J dropped 5; count of bases not matched to a gene: 14. CDR3 size: 17 residues. Per the germline V gene, CDR1 is MGHDK and CDR2 is SYGVNS. The CDR3 sequence is CASSEGSRAGVIHEQYF. The CDR3 bases are TGTGCCAGCAGTGAAGGCAGTCGAGCGGGAGTGATCCACGAGCAGTACTTC.

This clonotype was counted many times. The V and J genes are TRBV28 and TRBJ2-7, with 9 bases identical to TRBD2. There are 15 residues in the CDR3. The V segment lost 7 bases and the J segment 5 bases; nucleotides outside the gene matches: 12. CDR1 is MDHEN and CDR2 is SYDVKM in the germline V gene. CDR3 amino acids: CASTTSGPELDEQYF. DNA of the CDR3: TGTGCCAGCACGACTAGCGGCCCCGAACTTGACGAGCAGTACTTC. The variable domain in full, with the rest retrieved from reference TRBV28 and TRBJ2-7, is DVKVTQSSRYLVKRTGEKVFLECVQDMDHENMFWYRQDPGLGLRLIYFSYDVKMKEKGDIPEGYSVSREKKERFSLILESASTNQTSMYLCASTTSGPELDEQYFGPGTRLTVT.

At least ten counts were recorded for this clonotype. This chain joins TRBV10-3 and TRBJ1-1; D ambiguous. V gave up 5 bases and J gave up 5 bases, with 12 bases separating them. This CDR3 contains 13 residues. Germline values: CDR1 ENHRY, CDR2 SYGVKD. The DNA of the CDR3 is TGTGCCATCAGTAAGGAGGGTTGGACTGAAGCTTTCTTT. It specifies CAISKEGWTEAFF.

This clonotype was counted ten times or more. The rearrangement uses TRBV12-3 or TRBV12-4 and TRBJ1-5; 7 positions agree with TRBD1. V lost 5 bases to trimming and J lost 0 bases; unmatched junction nucleotides: 4. CDR3 length: 15 amino acids. This chain's CDR3 is CASSGDSHSNQPQHF. Here the CDR3 DNA reads TGTGCCAGCAGTGGGGACAGCCATAGCAATCAGCCCCAGCATTTT.

This clonotype appeared a few times. J is TRBJ1-2 and V is TRBV11-1; 12 bases are shared with TRBD1. The CDR3 covers 16 residues. CDR1 and CDR2 from the germline V gene are SGHAT and FQDESV (reference sequence). V shed 4 bases and J 8 bases; nucleotides not matched to a gene: 11. DNA for the CDR3: TGTGCCAGCAGCTCCCCCTGGGACAGGGGGCGCCCGGGCTACACCTTC. Protein product: CASSSPWDRGRPGYTF.

In this sample, this clonotype turned up many times. This chain links TRBV7-9 with TRBJ2-7; 7 nucleotides align to TRBD2. This CDR3 is built from 14 residues. V trimming: 4 bases; J trimming: 2 bases; junction bases outside the gene matches: 5. Germline V gene data show CDR1 as SEHNR and CDR2 as FQNEAQ (reference sequence). The CDR3, as DNA: TGTGCCAGCAGCTCGGCGGGAGATGCCTACGAGCAGTACTTC. The encoded protein is CASSSAGDAYEQYF.

This clonotype showed up many times. The chain links TRBV20-1 to TRBJ2-5; possibly TRBD1 for D (5 bases). Germline lookup yields CDR1 DFQATT and CDR2 SNEGSKA (reference sequence). This CDR3 region has 14 residues. Trimming pared 6 bases from V and 4 bases from J, leaving 18 bases between. CDR3 amino acids: CSALTQGIGETQYF. The CDR3 nucleotides read TGCAGTGCCTTAACCCAGGGCATCGGAGAGACCCAGTACTTC.